This T cell receptor (beta chain) was retrieved from a study of T cell changes during pregnancy in multiple sclerosis. Clones were sequenced by immunoSEQ multiplex PCR, and TCRdb holds only the in-frame ones, with some missing. The data contain 25,000 or so clones, around 90% of them singletons. The CDR3 is 12 residues long. Germline loops: CDR1 LNHDA, CDR2 SQIVND (reference sequence). V lost 4 bases and J 8 bases, leaving 11 bases between the germline ends. The sample consisted of CD8+ T cells from peripheral blood mononuclear cells, taken before pregnancy. The chain joins TRBV19 to TRBJ1-2; D remains unclear. The TCR sequence derives from a female donor with multiple sclerosis, enrolled in a pregnancy study. The CDR3 loop reads CASSTSLWGYTF. In DNA, the CDR3 is TGTGCCAGTAGTACTTCACTATGGGGCTACACCTTC. Drawing the rest from reference TRBV19 and TRBJ1-2, the complete variable domain is DGGITQSPKYLFRKEGQNVTLSCEQNLNHDAMYWYRQDPGQGLRLIYYSQIVNDFQKGDIAEGYSVSREKKESFPLTVTSAQKNPTAFYLCASSTSLWGYTFGSGTRLTVV.